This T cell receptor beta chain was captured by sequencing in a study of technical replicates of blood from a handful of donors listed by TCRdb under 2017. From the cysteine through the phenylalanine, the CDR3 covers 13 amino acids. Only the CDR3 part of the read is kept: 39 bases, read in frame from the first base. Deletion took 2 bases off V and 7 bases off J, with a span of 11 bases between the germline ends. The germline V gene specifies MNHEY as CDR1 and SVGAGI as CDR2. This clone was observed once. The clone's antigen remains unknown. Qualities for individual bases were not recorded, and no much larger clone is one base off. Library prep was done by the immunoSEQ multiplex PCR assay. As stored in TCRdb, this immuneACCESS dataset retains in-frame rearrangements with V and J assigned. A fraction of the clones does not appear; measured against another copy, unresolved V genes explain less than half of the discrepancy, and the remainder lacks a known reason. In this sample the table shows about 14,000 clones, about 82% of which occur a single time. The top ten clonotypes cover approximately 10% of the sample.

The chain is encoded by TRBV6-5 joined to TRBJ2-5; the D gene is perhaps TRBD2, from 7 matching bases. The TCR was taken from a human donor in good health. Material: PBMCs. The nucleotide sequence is TGTGCCAGCAGTTACGTGGGGGGGCGGACCCAGTACTTC. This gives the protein CASSYVGGRTQYF.